The clone carrying this T cell receptor beta chain was counted only a few times. Each CDR3 protein is one row after TCRdb ran MiXCR on the RT-PCR reads. The profile shows 450,000 to 550,000 distinct CDR3 sequences, roughly 23% of them singletons. These data come from a study of response to subunit inactivated influenza vaccine. The sequence was obtained from a man aged 50 to 59 who received an inactivated influenza vaccine. This specimen was CD4+ T cells sorted from PBMCs, taken approximately 5 days after vaccination.

CDR3 protein: CASSLVGAYNEKLFF. The CDR3 nucleotides read TGCGCCAGCAGCTTGGTTGGGGCTTATAATGAAAAACTGTTTTTT. The chain is built from TRBV5-1 and TRBJ1-4, with D possibly being TRBD1 (5 bases). Germline V lookup: CDR1 SGHRS, CDR2 YFSETQ. The V and J ends lost 0 bases and 4 bases respectively, with 10 bases between them. The CDR3 consists of 15 residues.